The text below deals with one T cell receptor (beta chain). The CDR3 is made up of 13 amino acids. The V end was cut by 4 bases, the J end by 2 bases, with 9 bases between. CDR1 and CDR2 from the germline V gene are SGHTA and FQGNSA. Authors' methods: Filtering differed since immunoSEQ provided only junctions, with no quality scores. Some clones are missing from TCRdb's copy, which holds only in-frame ones; the method was immunoSEQ multiplex PCR. V, J and clone size were drawn from that table, and D and trimming were deduced from the DNA. There are about a million clones in the sample; around 74% occur only once, and approximately 1.5% lies in the top ten. The sample comes from a study of shared clonotypes between healthy human individuals.

The genes are TRBV7-2 and TRBJ2-7; TRBD2 might be the D (6 bases). Input material: memory CD4+ T cells sorted from blood. Subset described: CD45RA-negative fraction. The receptor's source is a man younger than 30 in good health. This CDR3 reads CASSSSGPYEQYF. CDR3 DNA: TGTGCCAGCAGCTCAAGCGGGCCCTACGAGCAGTACTTC.